The clone carrying this T cell receptor (beta chain) turned up a few times. Antigen specificity is unknown. Genomic DNA constituted the template upon which TCR beta VDJ and CDR3 profiling was performed. Each CDR3 protein gets one entry after TCRdb re-called the reads with MiXCR. The sample carries about 180,000 distinct CDR3 sequences, around 50% recorded once. Trimming cost V 2 bases and J 9 bases; bases outside gene matches: 9. The germline V gene encodes CDR1 SGHTA and CDR2 FQGTGA. The CDR3 length is 15 residues. In patients chosen for sequencing, flow cytometry had shown CD8+CD57+ cell expansion. The sample comes from a study of CD8+CD57+ T cells in acquired aplastic anemia. Study overall: Each DNA sample taken from sorted CD4+ and CD8+ cells came to about 3 ug on average. Study observations and caveats: The CD8+ Simpson's diversity of patients and controls was not significantly different.

The sample comprised sorted CD4+, CD8+, or CD8+CD57+ T cells (not recorded which) from PBMCs. This receptor was obtained from a human donor with aplastic anemia. The V gene is TRBV7-3, the J gene TRBJ2-1, with TRBD2 identical over 8 bases. The CDR3 spells CASSLRGGILGEQFF. DNA for the CDR3: TGTGCCAGCAGCTTACGCGGGGGGATTTTGGGTGAGCAGTTCTTC.